Sequencing of this T cell receptor (beta chain) was carried out in a study of CD8 T cells in ankylosing spondylitis. Broader study findings: Disease-linked clones reportedly showed significant enrichment in matched ankylosing spondylitis synovial fluid. Characteristic of ankylosing spondylitis blood, it appeared, was a TCR beta motif comprising 7 to 9 highly homologous variants.

The table lists this clonotype with a few counts. Its antigen remains unidentified. TCRdb re-derived calls from the 5' RACE reads in MiXCR, one entry per CDR3 protein. The sample gives hundreds of thousands of distinct CDR3 sequences, 25% to 30% of which show up once; approximately 6.6% is in the top ten. The CDR3 runs 15 residues. Per germline, CDR1 ENHRY and CDR2 SYGVKD. V was pared by 3 bases and J by 3 bases, with 4 bases of the junction left unmatched. The V call is TRBV10-3, the J call TRBJ1-5; 8 nucleotides line up with TRBD1. Specimen: blood, either unsorted or a sorted T cell fraction (not recorded which). The receptor was derived from a male donor with ankylosing spondylitis or in good health (not recorded which). In nucleotides, the CDR3 is TGTGCCATCAGTGAACGACAGGGGAACAATCAGCCCCAGCATTTT. As protein: CAISERQGNNQPQHF.